This is a list of T cell receptor beta chains from one sample in a study of CD8+CD57+ T cells in acquired aplastic anemia. Each CDR3 protein is one row after TCRdb ran MiXCR on the reads. The sample contains around 190,000 distinct CDR3 sequences, 45% to 60% of which appear only once. The sample was sorted CD4+, CD8+, or CD8+CD57+ T cells (not recorded which) from PBMCs. The receptors stem from a human donor with aplastic anemia. Both conserved end residues are part of each CDR3. Each record gives: CDR3 length, D gene, J gene, clone size, V gene, CDR3 protein, CDR3 DNA. A D gene is named only where the DNA matches it firmly. Part of the rows lack a size; the others show once, few, many or a class for expanded clones.

len: 14; d_gene: TRBD1; j_gene: TRBJ1-1; abundance: -; v_gene: TRBV19; CDR3aa: CASSKDRGGTEAFF; CDR3nt: TGTGCCAGTAGTAAGGACAGGGGGGGCACTGAAGCTTTCTTT
len: 15; d_gene: TRBD1; j_gene: TRBJ2-7; abundance: few; v_gene: TRBV15; CDR3aa: CATSRPGQGSYEQYF; CDR3nt: TGTGCCACCAGCAGACCGGGACAGGGTTCCTACGAGCAGTACTTC
len: 17; d_gene: TRBD2; j_gene: TRBJ2-5; abundance: many; v_gene: TRBV4-1; CDR3aa: CASSQRLAGGHQETQYF; CDR3nt: TGCGCCAGCAGCCAACGTCTAGCGGGGGGCCACCAAGAGACCCAGTACTTC
len: 16; d_gene: -; j_gene: TRBJ2-7; abundance: -; v_gene: TRBV4-2; CDR3aa: CASSLERSGGSYEQYF; CDR3nt: TGTGCCAGCAGCCTCGAACGTAGCGGAGGCTCCTACGAGCAGTACTTC
len: 14; d_gene: -; j_gene: TRBJ1-5; abundance: -; v_gene: TRBV30; CDR3aa: CAWRVKNSNQPQHF; CDR3nt: TGTGCCTGGAGGGTTAAAAATAGCAATCAGCCCCAGCATTTT
len: 14; d_gene: -; j_gene: TRBJ2-5; abundance: -; v_gene: TRBV5-4; CDR3aa: CASSSRTFQETQYF; CDR3nt: TGTGCCAGCAGCTCGCGGACATTTCAAGAGACCCAGTACTTC
len: 12; d_gene: -; j_gene: TRBJ2-1; abundance: once; v_gene: TRBV20-1; CDR3aa: CSARVRVNEQFF; CDR3nt: TGCAGTGCTAGGGTCCGCGTGAATGAGCAGTTCTTC
len: 13; d_gene: -; j_gene: TRBJ2-1; abundance: once; v_gene: TRBV2; CDR3aa: CASRADSSNEQFF; CDR3nt: TGTGCCAGCAGAGCGGACAGCTCGAATGAGCAGTTCTTC
len: 13; d_gene: -; j_gene: TRBJ2-1; abundance: many; v_gene: TRBV19; CDR3aa: CASSLTDLSEQFF; CDR3nt: TGTGCCAGTAGCCTGACTGACTTGTCTGAGCAGTTCTTC
len: 12; d_gene: TRBD1; j_gene: TRBJ1-3; abundance: -; v_gene: TRBV7-9; CDR3aa: CASSDRGTTIYF; CDR3nt: TGTGCCAGCAGCGACAGGGGAACTACCATATATTTT
len: 17; d_gene: TRBD2; j_gene: TRBJ2-5; abundance: -; v_gene: TRBV24-1; CDR3aa: CATSDSLTSGGSETQYF; CDR3nt: TGTGCCACCAGTGATTCGCTGACTAGCGGGGGTTCGGAGACCCAGTACTTC
len: 15; d_gene: -; j_gene: TRBJ2-7; abundance: many; v_gene: TRBV5-4; CDR3aa: CASSWSGGESYEQYF; CDR3nt: TGTGCCAGCAGCTGGTCTGGCGGGGAATCCTACGAGCAGTACTTC
len: 10; d_gene: -; j_gene: TRBJ2-3; abundance: -; v_gene: TRBV20-1; CDR3aa: CSAGEDTQYF; CDR3nt: TGCAGTGCTGGGGAGGATACGCAGTATTTT
len: 11; d_gene: -; j_gene: TRBJ2-7; abundance: -; v_gene: TRBV7-2; CDR3aa: CASARVYEQYF; CDR3nt: TGTGCCAGCGCCAGGGTCTACGAGCAGTACTTC
len: 14; d_gene: -; j_gene: TRBJ2-1; abundance: many; v_gene: TRBV20-1; CDR3aa: CSASWGGAKNEQFF; CDR3nt: TGCAGTGCTAGTTGGGGGGGGGCAAAGAATGAGCAGTTCTTC
len: 14; d_gene: TRBD1; j_gene: TRBJ1-6; abundance: -; v_gene: TRBV2; CDR3aa: CASRDRVGNSPLHF; CDR3nt: TGTGCCAGCAGGGACAGGGTGGGGAATTCACCCCTCCACTTT
len: 11; d_gene: -; j_gene: TRBJ1-4; abundance: -; v_gene: TRBV7-2; CDR3aa: CASAGEEKLFF; CDR3nt: TGTGCCAGCGCGGGGGAGGAAAAACTGTTTTTT
len: 13; d_gene: -; j_gene: TRBJ1-3; abundance: -; v_gene: TRBV19; CDR3aa: CASSEDTGNTIYF; CDR3nt: TGTGCCAGTAGTGAAGACACTGGAAACACCATATATTTT
len: 13; d_gene: -; j_gene: TRBJ2-1; abundance: many; v_gene: TRBV6-5; CDR3aa: CASSSGLYNEQFF; CDR3nt: TGTGCCAGCAGTTCCGGACTATACAATGAGCAGTTCTTC
len: 14; d_gene: -; j_gene: TRBJ1-6; abundance: many; v_gene: TRBV6-1; CDR3aa: CASRLQGRNSPLHF; CDR3nt: TGTGCCAGCAGGCTACAGGGTCGGAATTCACCCCTCCACTTT
len: 11; d_gene: -; j_gene: TRBJ2-2; abundance: few; v_gene: TRBV9; CDR3aa: CASSSSGELFF; CDR3nt: TGTGCCAGCAGTAGCAGCGGGGAGCTGTTTTTT
len: 14; d_gene: -; j_gene: TRBJ1-5; abundance: -; v_gene: TRBV30; CDR3aa: CAWSGVVGNQPQHF; CDR3nt: TGTGCCTGGAGTGGTGTCGTCGGCAATCAGCCCCAGCATTTT
len: 13; d_gene: -; j_gene: TRBJ1-2; abundance: -; v_gene: TRBV2; CDR3aa: CASSVETDYGYTF; CDR3nt: TGTGCCAGCAGTGTCGAGACAGATTATGGCTACACCTTC
len: 14; d_gene: -; j_gene: TRBJ1-1; abundance: -; v_gene: TRBV5-8; CDR3aa: CASSLYLLDTEAFF; CDR3nt: TGTGCCAGCAGCTTGTATCTATTGGACACTGAAGCTTTCTTT
len: 14; d_gene: -; j_gene: TRBJ1-3; abundance: many; v_gene: TRBV7-9; CDR3aa: CASSSTALGNTIYF; CDR3nt: TGTGCCAGCAGCTCAACGGCGTTAGGAAACACCATATATTTT
len: 13; d_gene: -; j_gene: TRBJ1-6; abundance: -; v_gene: TRBV19; CDR3aa: CACEAGANSPLHF; CDR3nt: TGTGCCTGTGAGGCAGGGGCTAATTCACCCCTCCACTTT
len: 14; d_gene: -; j_gene: TRBJ1-3; abundance: few; v_gene: TRBV30; CDR3aa: CAWSGSVPGNTIYF; CDR3nt: TGTGCCTGGAGTGGATCAGTCCCTGGAAACACCATATATTTT
len: 15; d_gene: TRBD1; j_gene: TRBJ1-1; abundance: -; v_gene: TRBV10-3; CDR3aa: CAISLGQGGSTEAFF; CDR3nt: TGTGCCATCAGCCTCGGACAGGGGGGAAGCACTGAAGCTTTCTTT
len: 17; d_gene: -; j_gene: TRBJ1-5; abundance: -; v_gene: TRBV11-2; CDR3aa: CASSLGGGRPGNQPQHF; CDR3nt: TGTGCCAGCAGCTTAGGTGGAGGGCGCCCGGGCAATCAGCCCCAGCATTTT
len: 17; d_gene: TRBD2; j_gene: TRBJ2-2; abundance: -; v_gene: TRBV12-3/TRBV12-4; CDR3aa: CASSPPRGGVGAGELFF; CDR3nt: TGTGCCAGCAGTCCGCCCCGGGGGGGCGTGGGCGCCGGGGAGCTGTTTTTT
len: 15; d_gene: -; j_gene: TRBJ1-3; abundance: -; v_gene: TRBV10-3; CDR3aa: CAISESADPGNTIYF; CDR3nt: TGTGCCATCAGTGAGTCGGCTGACCCAGGAAACACCATATATTTT
len: 16; d_gene: -; j_gene: TRBJ2-5; abundance: once; v_gene: TRBV18; CDR3aa: CASSPRGAGTQETQYF; CDR3nt: TGTGCCAGCTCACCTCGTGGGGCAGGAACTCAAGAGACCCAGTACTTC
len: 13; d_gene: TRBD1; j_gene: TRBJ1-2; abundance: -; v_gene: TRBV7-9; CDR3aa: CASSSGTESGYTF; CDR3nt: TGTGCCAGCAGCTCCGGGACAGAATCGGGCTACACCTTC
len: 12; d_gene: -; j_gene: TRBJ1-5; abundance: many; v_gene: TRBV5-8; CDR3aa: CASSLALQPQHF; CDR3nt: TGTGCCAGCAGCTTAGCGCTTCAGCCCCAGCATTTT
len: 15; d_gene: -; j_gene: TRBJ1-6; abundance: many; v_gene: TRBV24-1; CDR3aa: CATSYPGHNNSPLHF; CDR3nt: TGTGCCACCTCTTATCCGGGACATAATAATTCACCCCTCCACTTT
len: 13; d_gene: -; j_gene: TRBJ2-7; abundance: -; v_gene: TRBV10-3; CDR3aa: CAIKDRSSYEQYF; CDR3nt: TGTGCCATCAAAGACAGGTCCTCCTACGAGCAGTACTTC
len: 14; d_gene: -; j_gene: TRBJ1-1; abundance: -; v_gene: TRBV10-1; CDR3aa: CASSEPAGYTEAFF; CDR3nt: TGCGCCAGCAGTGAGCCCGCCGGGTACACTGAAGCCTTCTTT
len: 12; d_gene: TRBD2; j_gene: TRBJ2-5; abundance: -; v_gene: TRBV29-1; CDR3aa: CSVGREGETQYF; CDR3nt: TGCAGCGTAGGACGGGAGGGAGAGACCCAGTACTTC
len: 14; d_gene: -; j_gene: TRBJ2-6; abundance: few; v_gene: TRBV2; CDR3aa: CASRNPPLANVLTF; CDR3nt: TGTGCCAGCAGGAACCCCCCCTTGGCCAACGTCCTGACTTTC
len: 15; d_gene: -; j_gene: TRBJ2-3; abundance: -; v_gene: TRBV5-6; CDR3aa: CASSLVAPSTDTQYF; CDR3nt: TGTGCCAGCAGCTTGGTAGCGCCTAGCACAGATACGCAGTATTTT
len: 16; d_gene: TRBD1; j_gene: TRBJ2-1; abundance: many; v_gene: TRBV6-1; CDR3aa: CASSRNSGTGGNEQFF; CDR3nt: TGTGCCAGCAGCCGCAATTCGGGGACAGGGGGCAATGAGCAGTTCTTC
len: 11; d_gene: -; j_gene: TRBJ1-1; abundance: -; v_gene: TRBV24-1; CDR3aa: CATRDGTEAFF; CDR3nt: TGTGCCACCCGCGACGGGACAGAAGCTTTCTTT
len: 10; d_gene: -; j_gene: TRBJ2-5; abundance: -; v_gene: TRBV20-1; CDR3aa: CSAYQETQYF; CDR3nt: TGCAGTGCTTACCAAGAGACCCAGTACTTC
len: 11; d_gene: -; j_gene: TRBJ2-1; abundance: many; v_gene: TRBV20-1; CDR3aa: CSAPVGNEQFF; CDR3nt: TGCAGTGCCCCCGTAGGCAATGAGCAGTTCTTC
len: 19; d_gene: TRBD1; j_gene: TRBJ1-2; abundance: -; v_gene: TRBV4-2; CDR3aa: CASSQTTGTGKPTNYGYTF; CDR3nt: TGTGCCAGCAGCCAGACTACCGGGACAGGGAAGCCGACTAACTATGGCTACACCTTC
len: 12; d_gene: TRBD1; j_gene: TRBJ2-7; abundance: -; v_gene: TRBV29-1; CDR3aa: CSVWDSAYEQYF; CDR3nt: TGCAGCGTTTGGGACAGCGCCTACGAGCAGTACTTC
len: 17; d_gene: TRBD2; j_gene: TRBJ2-5; abundance: few; v_gene: TRBV3-1; CDR3aa: CASSQDRTSGGMKTQYF; CDR3nt: TGTGCCAGCAGCCAAGACCGGACTAGCGGGGGTATGAAGACCCAGTACTTC
len: 13; d_gene: TRBD1; j_gene: TRBJ2-7; abundance: -; v_gene: TRBV19; CDR3aa: CARKHGQGCEQYF; CDR3nt: TGTGCCAGAAAACACGGACAGGGCTGCGAGCAGTACTTC
len: 12; d_gene: -; j_gene: TRBJ2-5; abundance: -; v_gene: TRBV20-1; CDR3aa: CSARGREETQYF; CDR3nt: TGCAGTGCCCGAGGCCGGGAAGAGACCCAGTACTTC